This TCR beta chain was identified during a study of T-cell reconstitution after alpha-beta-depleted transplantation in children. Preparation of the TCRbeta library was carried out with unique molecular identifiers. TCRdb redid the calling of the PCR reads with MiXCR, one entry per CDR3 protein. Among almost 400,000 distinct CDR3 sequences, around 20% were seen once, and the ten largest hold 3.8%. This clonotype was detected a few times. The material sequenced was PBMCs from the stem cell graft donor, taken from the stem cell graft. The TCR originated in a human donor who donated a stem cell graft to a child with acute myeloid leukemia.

The DNA of the CDR3 is TGTGCCAGCAGTTCGCCGGACAGCCTGTCCTACAATGAGCAGTTCTTC. This codes for CASSSPDSLSYNEQFF. The chain has TRBV6-2 or TRBV6-3 and TRBJ2-1, with a tentative D call TRBD1 (6 bases). This CDR3 has 16 amino acids. CDR1 MNHEY and CDR2 SVGEGT come from the germline V gene. Trimming cost V 4 bases and J 1 base, with 14 bases left between them.